This TCR beta chain was obtained from a study of post-analysis software for immune sequencing data. Unique molecular identifiers were built into the TCR beta cDNA libraries. TCRdb reanalysed the PCR reads using MiXCR and keeps one entry per CDR3 protein. The data hold a few hundred thousand distinct CDR3 sequences, with less than 40% observed a single time. Comments on this clonotype: Its antigen is not identified.

Broader study findings: Normalized Chao1 diversity in multiple sclerosis patients fell significantly below that of controls.

The source is a girl aged 10 to 17 with multiple sclerosis. The sample consisted of blood.

DNA for the CDR3: TGCGCCAGCAGCTTCGACGGGACGGGCCATGGCTACACCTTC. Protein sequence: CASSFDGTGHGYTF. The rearrangement links TRBV5-1 to TRBJ1-2; a possible D gene is TRBD1 (5 bases). The CDR3 is 14 amino acids. The germline V gene encodes CDR1 SGHRS and CDR2 YFSETQ. V lost 2 bases to trimming and J lost 6 bases, with 14 bases between them.